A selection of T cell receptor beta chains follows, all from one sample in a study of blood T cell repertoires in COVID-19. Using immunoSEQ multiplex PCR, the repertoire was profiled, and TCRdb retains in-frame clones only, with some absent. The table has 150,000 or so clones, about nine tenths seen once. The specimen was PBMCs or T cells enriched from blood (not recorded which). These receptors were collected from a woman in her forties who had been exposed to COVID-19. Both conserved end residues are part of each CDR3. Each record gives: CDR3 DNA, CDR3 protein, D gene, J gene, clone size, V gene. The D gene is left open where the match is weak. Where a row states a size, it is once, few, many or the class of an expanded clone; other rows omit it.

cdr3_nt: TGTGCCAGCAGCCTCGTAGGGGGGGTCACCTACGAGCAGTACTTC
cdr3_aa: CASSLVGGVTYEQYF
d_call: NA
j_call: TRBJ2-7
clone_size: NA
v_call: TRBV7-2

cdr3_nt: TGTGCCAGCAGCCGACAGAAATTAACAACTAATGAAAAACTGTTTTTT
cdr3_aa: CASSRQKLTTNEKLFF
d_call: NA
j_call: TRBJ1-4
clone_size: NA
v_call: TRBV7-9

cdr3_nt: TGTGCCAGCAGCTTGGCCGGCGGGGGGGCCTCCTACAATGAGCAGTTCTTC
cdr3_aa: CASSLAGGGASYNEQFF
d_call: TRBD2
j_call: TRBJ2-1
clone_size: NA
v_call: TRBV5-4

cdr3_nt: TGTGCCAGCAGCTTAGGGACTAGCGGGGGGAGCATTCAGTACTTC
cdr3_aa: CASSLGTSGGSIQYF
d_call: TRBD2
j_call: TRBJ2-4
clone_size: NA
v_call: TRBV11-3

cdr3_nt: TGTGCCAGCAGCTTAGCTGACAGTCCTAATGAAAAACTGTTTTTT
cdr3_aa: CASSLADSPNEKLFF
d_call: NA
j_call: TRBJ1-4
clone_size: once
v_call: TRBV7-7

cdr3_nt: TGCGCCAGCAGCTTGGGACTAGCGGGGTACAATGAGCAGTTCTTC
cdr3_aa: CASSLGLAGYNEQFF
d_call: TRBD2
j_call: TRBJ2-1
clone_size: NA
v_call: TRBV5-1

cdr3_nt: TGTGCCAGCCCGTGGCAGGCCCGAACTGAAGCTTTCTTT
cdr3_aa: CASPWQARTEAFF
d_call: NA
j_call: TRBJ1-1
clone_size: NA
v_call: TRBV2

cdr3_nt: TGTGCCAGCAGTCCCGGGACAGGCCGCGGTGGGAACTACGAGCAGTACTTC
cdr3_aa: CASSPGTGRGGNYEQYF
d_call: TRBD1
j_call: TRBJ2-7
clone_size: NA
v_call: TRBV27

cdr3_nt: TGCGCCAGCAGCTCACGGGACAGGGGGAAAACGGGGAATTCACCCCTCCACTTT
cdr3_aa: CASSSRDRGKTGNSPLHF
d_call: TRBD1
j_call: TRBJ1-6
clone_size: once
v_call: TRBV4-1

cdr3_nt: TGCAGCTTCGGGGGGGACACAGATACGCAGTATTTT
cdr3_aa: CSFGGDTDTQYF
d_call: TRBD2
j_call: TRBJ2-3
clone_size: NA
v_call: TRBV29-1

cdr3_nt: TGTGCCAGCTCACCTGGCGCATATCAGGAGAACACTGAAGCTTTCTTT
cdr3_aa: CASSPGAYQENTEAFF
d_call: NA
j_call: TRBJ1-1
clone_size: NA
v_call: TRBV18

cdr3_nt: TGTGCCAGCAGTCAGGGGAATTCACCCCTCCACTTT
cdr3_aa: CASSQGNSPLHF
d_call: NA
j_call: TRBJ1-6
clone_size: NA
v_call: TRBV6-4

cdr3_nt: TGTGCCAGCAAGGGACAGGCTGACACCGGGGAGCTGTTTTTT
cdr3_aa: CASKGQADTGELFF
d_call: TRBD1
j_call: TRBJ2-2
clone_size: NA
v_call: TRBV7-8

cdr3_nt: TGTGCCAGTAGTAACGACAGAAACACTGAAGCTTTCTTT
cdr3_aa: CASSNDRNTEAFF
d_call: NA
j_call: TRBJ1-1
clone_size: NA
v_call: TRBV19

cdr3_nt: TGTGCCACCTCTTCGGGACAGGGTTTTCAAAAACTGTTTTTT
cdr3_aa: CATSSGQGFQKLFF
d_call: TRBD1
j_call: TRBJ1-4
clone_size: NA
v_call: TRBV19

cdr3_nt: TGTGCCAGCCGTATAGCAGACAGGGGGGCCTACGAGCAGTACTTC
cdr3_aa: CASRIADRGAYEQYF
d_call: TRBD1
j_call: TRBJ2-7
clone_size: NA
v_call: TRBV6-5

cdr3_nt: TGTGCCAGTACCCCGGGGGGGACAGCTCTCTACGAGCAGTACTTC
cdr3_aa: CASTPGGTALYEQYF
d_call: NA
j_call: TRBJ2-7
clone_size: few
v_call: TRBV19

cdr3_nt: TGTGCCAGCAGTCGTAGCCGGGACAGAAGGCAGCCCCAGCATTTT
cdr3_aa: CASSRSRDRRQPQHF
d_call: TRBD1
j_call: TRBJ1-5
clone_size: NA
v_call: TRBV27

cdr3_nt: TGTGCCAACTCCCAGGGGGCTAGCACAGATACGCAGTATTTT
cdr3_aa: CANSQGASTDTQYF
d_call: TRBD1
j_call: TRBJ2-3
clone_size: NA
v_call: TRBV28

cdr3_nt: TGTGCCAGCAGGATTTTGGGACAGGTTCAGTTCTTC
cdr3_aa: CASRILGQVQFF
d_call: TRBD1
j_call: TRBJ2-1
clone_size: NA
v_call: TRBV6-4

cdr3_nt: TGTGCCAGCAGTACCGGACAGGTAAGCTACAGCAATCAGCCCCAGCATTTT
cdr3_aa: CASSTGQVSYSNQPQHF
d_call: TRBD1
j_call: TRBJ1-5
clone_size: few
v_call: TRBV6-2/TRBV6-3

cdr3_nt: TGTGCCAGCAGCTTAAATCCCCTCGGCGGGAGAAATGAGCAGTTCTTC
cdr3_aa: CASSLNPLGGRNEQFF
d_call: TRBD2
j_call: TRBJ2-1
clone_size: NA
v_call: TRBV5-4

cdr3_nt: TGTGCCAGCAGTGAAGAGGCCAGGGGCTACGAGCAGTACTTC
cdr3_aa: CASSEEARGYEQYF
d_call: NA
j_call: TRBJ2-7
clone_size: few
v_call: TRBV6-1

cdr3_nt: TGTGCCAGCAGCGGACAGAGGAACACTGAAGCTTTCTTT
cdr3_aa: CASSGQRNTEAFF
d_call: NA
j_call: TRBJ1-1
clone_size: NA
v_call: TRBV9

cdr3_nt: TGTGCCAGCACAACGGGACTAGCGGGAATGAACACCGGGGAGCTGTTTTTT
cdr3_aa: CASTTGLAGMNTGELFF
d_call: TRBD2
j_call: TRBJ2-2
clone_size: NA
v_call: TRBV9

cdr3_nt: TGTGCCAGCAGCTCCGGGGGGCACCAAGAGACCCAGTACTTC
cdr3_aa: CASSSGGHQETQYF
d_call: NA
j_call: TRBJ2-5
clone_size: NA
v_call: TRBV11-3

cdr3_nt: TGCGCCAGCAGTCTTGGGACAGGGGTTATTGGTGAAGCTTTCTTT
cdr3_aa: CASSLGTGVIGEAFF
d_call: TRBD1
j_call: TRBJ1-1
clone_size: NA
v_call: TRBV23-1

cdr3_nt: TGTGCCAGCAGCGTAAGCGGGGGACGGGACTACGAGCAGTACTTC
cdr3_aa: CASSVSGGRDYEQYF
d_call: TRBD2
j_call: TRBJ2-7
clone_size: NA
v_call: TRBV7-6

cdr3_nt: TGTGCCAGCAGCAAAGAGGGGTGGTACAATCAGCCCCAGCATTTT
cdr3_aa: CASSKEGWYNQPQHF
d_call: NA
j_call: TRBJ1-5
clone_size: NA
v_call: TRBV21-1

cdr3_nt: TGTGCCAGCAGCCAAAGCTTGACATTTCTGGAGCAGTACTTC
cdr3_aa: CASSQSLTFLEQYF
d_call: NA
j_call: TRBJ2-7
clone_size: NA
v_call: TRBV6-5

cdr3_nt: TGTGCCAGCGGCCGGGGGATGGGTCTTCACACTGAAGCTTTCTTT
cdr3_aa: CASGRGMGLHTEAFF
d_call: NA
j_call: TRBJ1-1
clone_size: NA
v_call: TRBV25-1

cdr3_nt: TGTGCCAGCAGCCCCAGCGGGGGTTCTTCCTACAATGAGCAGTTCTTC
cdr3_aa: CASSPSGGSSYNEQFF
d_call: TRBD2
j_call: TRBJ2-1
clone_size: NA
v_call: TRBV7-3

cdr3_nt: TGCGCCAGCAGCTTGCCGCAAGCGAACACAGATACGCAGTATTTT
cdr3_aa: CASSLPQANTDTQYF
d_call: NA
j_call: TRBJ2-3
clone_size: NA
v_call: TRBV5-1

cdr3_nt: TGTGCCAGCAGTTTCCGTCCCGACAGGGCTGAACAGCCCCAGCATTTT
cdr3_aa: CASSFRPDRAEQPQHF
d_call: TRBD1
j_call: TRBJ1-5
clone_size: NA
v_call: TRBV6-5

cdr3_nt: TGTGCCAGCAGTCCGACAGTGCCTGGGGAAAAACTGTTTTTT
cdr3_aa: CASSPTVPGEKLFF
d_call: NA
j_call: TRBJ1-4
clone_size: NA
v_call: TRBV6-5

cdr3_nt: TGCAGCGTGGAGGGGGCTCGTGGCTACACCTTC
cdr3_aa: CSVEGARGYTF
d_call: TRBD1
j_call: TRBJ1-2
clone_size: once
v_call: TRBV29-1

cdr3_nt: TGTGCCAGCAGCCACAAGACAGGGACTAGCACAGATACGCAGTATTTT
cdr3_aa: CASSHKTGTSTDTQYF
d_call: NA
j_call: TRBJ2-3
clone_size: NA
v_call: TRBV3-1/TRBV3-2

cdr3_nt: TGTGCCAGCAGCGTAGCTGCGACTAGTAACGGGGGAGATACGCAGTATTTT
cdr3_aa: CASSVAATSNGGDTQYF
d_call: NA
j_call: TRBJ2-3
clone_size: NA
v_call: TRBV9

cdr3_nt: TGTGCCAGCAGGAATCGACAGGGTGGGAAACTGTTTTTT
cdr3_aa: CASRNRQGGKLFF
d_call: TRBD1
j_call: TRBJ1-4
clone_size: NA
v_call: TRBV6-5

cdr3_nt: TGTGCCAGCAGTCGGACAGGGGGGACCTACGAGCAGTACTTC
cdr3_aa: CASSRTGGTYEQYF
d_call: TRBD1
j_call: TRBJ2-7
clone_size: NA
v_call: TRBV7-9

cdr3_nt: TGTGCCGGAGGGACAGGGAGCTCCTACAATGAGCAGTTCTTC
cdr3_aa: CAGGTGSSYNEQFF
d_call: TRBD1
j_call: TRBJ2-1
clone_size: NA
v_call: TRBV7-2

cdr3_nt: TGTGCCAGCAGCTTTTCTGGGGGCGACTATGGCTACACCTTC
cdr3_aa: CASSFSGGDYGYTF
d_call: NA
j_call: TRBJ1-2
clone_size: NA
v_call: TRBV7-9

cdr3_nt: TGTGCCAGCAGCGCAAGGAGGGGAGGGAATGAAAAACTGTTTTTT
cdr3_aa: CASSARRGGNEKLFF
d_call: NA
j_call: TRBJ1-4
clone_size: NA
v_call: TRBV9

cdr3_nt: TGTGCCAGCAGTGTCAGTCCAATTTACAATGAGCAGTTCTTC
cdr3_aa: CASSVSPIYNEQFF
d_call: NA
j_call: TRBJ2-1
clone_size: NA
v_call: TRBV2

cdr3_nt: TGTGCCAGCAGGGACAGGGGGCGTGCAGACACTGAAGCTTTCTTT
cdr3_aa: CASRDRGRADTEAFF
d_call: TRBD1
j_call: TRBJ1-1
clone_size: NA
v_call: TRBV3-1/TRBV3-2

cdr3_nt: TGTGCCAGCAGTGCAACTTCGAAAGCGGGCTACACCTTC
cdr3_aa: CASSATSKAGYTF
d_call: NA
j_call: TRBJ1-2
clone_size: NA
v_call: TRBV2

cdr3_nt: TGTGCCAGCAGAGACTTAGCGGGGGGGAGAGAGACCCAGTACTTC
cdr3_aa: CASRDLAGGRETQYF
d_call: TRBD2
j_call: TRBJ2-5
clone_size: NA
v_call: TRBV2